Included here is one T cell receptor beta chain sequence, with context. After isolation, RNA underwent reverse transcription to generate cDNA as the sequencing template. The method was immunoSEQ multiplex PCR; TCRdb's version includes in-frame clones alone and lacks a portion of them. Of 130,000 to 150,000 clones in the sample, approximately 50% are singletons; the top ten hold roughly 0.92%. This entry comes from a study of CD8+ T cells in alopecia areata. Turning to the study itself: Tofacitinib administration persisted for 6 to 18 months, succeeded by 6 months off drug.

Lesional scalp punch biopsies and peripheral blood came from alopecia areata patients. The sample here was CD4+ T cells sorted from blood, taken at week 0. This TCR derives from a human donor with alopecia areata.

CDR3: CSVLPIAGDGETQYF. CDR3 nucleotides: TGCAGCGTCCTCCCTATAGCGGGAGATGGAGAGACCCAGTACTTC. V is TRBV29-1 and J is TRBJ2-5; 9 positions agree with TRBD2. Germline CDR1 and CDR2: SQVTM and ANQGSEA. This CDR3 spans 15 amino acids. V dropped 6 bases and J dropped 4; count of bases not matched to a gene: 12. Variable domain in full (rest from reference TRBV29-1 and TRBJ2-5): SAVISQKPSRDICQRGTSLTIQCQVDSQVTMMFWYRQQPGQSLTLIATANQGSEATYESGFVIDKFPISRPNLTFSTLTVSNMSPEDSSIYLCSVLPIAGDGETQYFGPGTRLLVL.